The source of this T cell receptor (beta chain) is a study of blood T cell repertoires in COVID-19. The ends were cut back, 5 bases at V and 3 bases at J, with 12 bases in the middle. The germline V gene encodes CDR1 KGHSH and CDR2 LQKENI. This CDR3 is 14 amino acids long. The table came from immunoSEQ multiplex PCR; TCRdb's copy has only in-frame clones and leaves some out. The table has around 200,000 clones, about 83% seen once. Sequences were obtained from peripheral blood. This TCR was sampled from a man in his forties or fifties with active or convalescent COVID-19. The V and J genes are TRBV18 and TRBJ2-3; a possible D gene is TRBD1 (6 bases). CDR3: CASSYPGETDTQYF. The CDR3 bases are TGTGCCAGCTCATACCCAGGGGAGACAGATACGCAGTATTTT.